This record looks at one TCR beta chain sequence and its context. The antigen remains unidentified. Given a much more abundant clone one base away, this may be a read error. Combining a sample-barcoded 5' primer with a J-beta primer mix, a second PCR ran for about 7 to 11 cycles. Every sample produced at least 3 million CDR3-containing paired-end reads. TCRdb re-called the 5' RACE reads with MiXCR, one entry per CDR3 protein. This repertoire shows under 850,000 distinct CDR3 sequences, around 36% found once; its top ten account for roughly 13%. This CDR3 has 13 amino acids. Total RNA extracted from each sample amounted to at least 5 micrograms. The source of the sample is a study of blood T cells in healthy people across ages. Whole-study results and caveats: Greater diversity and more naive CD4+ cells were seen in long-lived donors than in aged donors.

This sequence originates from a man aged 18 to 29 in good health. The J gene is TRBJ2-5, the V gene TRBV12-3 or TRBV12-4; D unclear. The material sequenced was blood. The CDR3 is CAGSLNPQETQYF. CDR3 nucleotide sequence: TGTGCCGGCAGTTTGAACCCACAAGAGACCCAGTACTTC.